This is a list of T cell receptor beta chains from one sample in a study of blood T cell repertoires in COVID-19. The method was immunoSEQ multiplex PCR; TCRdb's version includes in-frame clones alone and lacks a portion of them. The sample shows around 260,000 clones, around four fifths of them seen only once. The sample comprised peripheral blood. These receptors came from a woman in her forties or fifties who had recovered from COVID-19. Both conserved end residues are part of each CDR3. Each record gives: J gene, clone size, V gene, D gene, CDR3 protein. The D gene is left open where the match is weak. Size is omitted from some rows. Given values are once, few, many or a class for expanded clones.

J: TRBJ1-3
size: -
V: TRBV9
D: TRBD1
CDR3: CASSGTGRGNTIYF

J: TRBJ1-1
size: -
V: TRBV7-3
D: -
CDR3: CASSLREGTEAFF

J: TRBJ1-1
size: -
V: TRBV30
D: -
CDR3: CAWSRGETEAFF

J: TRBJ2-7
size: few
V: TRBV27
D: TRBD2
CDR3: CARPGLAYYEQYF

J: TRBJ1-5
size: -
V: TRBV28
D: TRBD1
CDR3: CASSGQGGNQPQHF

J: TRBJ1-2
size: -
V: TRBV6-5
D: -
CDR3: CASRPVGGYGYTF

J: TRBJ2-1
size: -
V: TRBV7-3
D: TRBD2
CDR3: CASSATPPVAGATWEQFF

J: TRBJ2-5
size: -
V: TRBV28
D: -
CDR3: CATRQSQETQYF

J: TRBJ1-2
size: -
V: TRBV6-5
D: -
CDR3: CASSKTSGGYTF

J: TRBJ2-1
size: -
V: TRBV15
D: TRBD1
CDR3: CATSRDPGTGADEQFF

J: TRBJ1-5
size: -
V: TRBV7-2
D: TRBD1
CDR3: CASSSGTGGNQPQHF

J: TRBJ2-4
size: -
V: TRBV19
D: -
CDR3: CASSDRLAGAKNIQYF

J: TRBJ2-2
size: -
V: TRBV19
D: -
CDR3: CASSIGAGNTGELFF

J: TRBJ1-2
size: -
V: TRBV12-3/TRBV12-4
D: -
CDR3: CASSFGRDGYTF

J: TRBJ1-3
size: -
V: TRBV13
D: TRBD1
CDR3: CASSLGQGSGNTIYF

J: TRBJ2-7
size: -
V: TRBV5-1
D: -
CDR3: CASSRGTDGQEQYF

J: TRBJ2-3
size: -
V: TRBV5-1
D: TRBD2
CDR3: CASSWGGMQYF

J: TRBJ2-1
size: -
V: TRBV5-4
D: TRBD2
CDR3: CASSSWTSGSEEQFF

J: TRBJ1-1
size: -
V: TRBV6-2/TRBV6-3
D: -
CDR3: CASSYSRDSLNTEAFF

J: TRBJ1-2
size: -
V: TRBV19
D: -
CDR3: CASRHPSYPGYTF